This T cell receptor beta chain was identified in a study of T cell clonality in common variable immunodeficiency. Study findings and constraints: Common variable immunodeficiency TCR beta sequences reportedly had fewer deletions and N-nucleotide insertions.

The germline V gene has CDR1 GTSNPN and CDR2 SVGIG (reference sequence). The CDR3 sequence is 13 residues long. V gave up 5 bases and J gave up 7 bases, with 12 bases separating them. Clones were sequenced by immunoSEQ multiplex PCR, and TCRdb holds only the in-frame ones, with some missing. Listed for the sample are more than 30,000 clones, none seen a single time. The sample holds a few counts of this clone. The antigen is unknown. The missing CDR3 end, 3 residues past where the read stops, is filled in from the germline J gene. Blood came from CVID subjects not ill and not taking immunomodulatory or immunosuppressive medication. Heparinized whole blood, 5 to 8 ml, came from each donor.

The rearrangement uses TRBV30 and TRBJ1-6; D perhaps matches TRBD1 (6 bases). Material: peripheral blood mononuclear cells. The receptor comes from a human donor with common variable immunodeficiency. Incomplete CDR3 DNA: TGTGCCTGGGGGCAGGGGTTGAATTCACCC. Residues: CAWGQGLNSP. The whole CDR3 sequence is CAWGQGLNSPLHF.